A single sample is the source of the 13 T cell receptor beta chains below, sequenced in a study of T cells after yellow fever vaccination. One entry per CDR3 protein, called by TCRdb with MiXCR from the 5' RACE reads. The table shows 200,000 to 300,000 distinct CDR3 sequences, with approximately 6.7% occurring only once. The sample in question was CD4+ T cells sorted from PBMCs, obtained on the day of the yellow fever booster vaccination. Every receptor here comes from a man aged 30-40 years who received the YFV17D yellow fever vaccine.

CDR3 residues: CSAPRLRESNEKLFF. DNA for the CDR3: TGCAGTGCTCCCCGACTTAGAGAGAGCAATGAAAAACTGTTTTTT. This rearrangement joins TRBV20-1 to TRBJ1-4, with D uncertain. The V end was cut by 5 bases, the J end by 5 bases, with 18 bases between. Germline CDR1 is DFQATT and CDR2 is SNEGSKA (reference sequence). The CDR3 runs 15 residues.

This clonotype has a handful of counts. The rearrangement links TRBV20-1 to TRBJ1-4, with D tentatively TRBD1 (5 bases). The V gene lost 5 bases and the J gene lost 6 bases, with 19 bases spanning the gap. Germline V gene sequence: CDR1 DFQATT, CDR2 SNEGSKA (reference sequence). CDR3 length: 15 residues. The DNA for the CDR3 is TGCAGTGCTTCGGAGATGGGGCTCAGGGATGAAAAACTGTTTTTT. Its protein is CSASEMGLRDEKLFF.

The rearrangement uses TRBV5-1 and TRBJ1-1; D ambiguous. This CDR3 comprises 15 residues. From germline, CDR1 is SGHRS and CDR2 YFSETQ. With 4 bases removed from V and 0 bases from J, the gap between germline ends came to 13 bases. The CDR3 protein is CASSPQSPVNTEAFF. DNA for the CDR3: TGCGCCAGCAGCCCCCAGTCTCCAGTGAACACTGAAGCTTTCTTT.

This clonotype was recorded at least ten times. The chain recombines TRBV7-8 with TRBJ2-7; 14 bases agree with TRBD2. The J segment lost 2 bases and the V segment lost 3 bases, leaving 6 bases of the junction unmatched. Germline-derived CDR1 and CDR2 are SGHVS and FQNEAQ. The CDR3 extends over 17 amino acids. The CDR3 bases are TGTGCCAGCAGCTTGGTGAGGGGACTAGCGGGAGCCTACGAGCAGTACTTC. Residues: CASSLVRGLAGAYEQYF.

The genes are TRBV12-3 or TRBV12-4 and TRBJ1-1; no definite D call. V lost 6 bases, J lost 3 bases, and 11 bases lay in between. This CDR3 spans 13 amino acids. CDR3 in DNA: TGTGCCAGCAGCCCCGGGGAGTACACTGAAGCTTTCTTT. Its translation is CASSPGEYTEAFF.

This clonotype was seen at least ten times. This chain links TRBV29-1 with TRBJ2-7; D is unresolved. This CDR3 is built from 13 residues. Germline CDR1 and CDR2: SQVTM and ANQGSEA. V lost 4 bases and J lost 1, with 11 bases in between. This CDR3 reads CSVVLPPSYEQYF. The DNA of the CDR3 is TGCAGCGTTGTTCTCCCCCCGTCCTACGAGCAGTACTTC.

This clonotype was recorded many times. The chain couples TRBV6-2 or TRBV6-3 to TRBJ2-1; D not resolved. Per the germline V gene, CDR1 is MNHEY and CDR2 is SVGEGT. Trimming stripped 8 bases from V and 0 bases from J, with 8 bases between. The length of the CDR3 is 13 residues. Here the CDR3 reads CASVRSSYNEQFF. The CDR3, as DNA: TGTGCCAGCGTCAGAAGCTCCTACAATGAGCAGTTCTTC.

This rearrangement joins TRBV6-5 to TRBJ1-1; no clear D gene. This CDR3 comprises 16 residues. Trimming stripped 2 bases from V and 1 base from J, with 14 bases between. Per germline, CDR1 MNHEY and CDR2 SVGAGI. CDR3: CASSYASRGKNTEAFF. CDR3 DNA sequence: TGTGCCAGCAGTTACGCCTCTAGAGGGAAGAACACTGAAGCTTTCTTT.

This clonotype has a handful of counts. This chain connects TRBV20-1 to TRBJ2-7; the D call may be TRBD1 or TRBD2 (6 bases each). CDR1 is DFQATT and CDR2 is SNEGSKA in the germline V gene (reference sequence). Trimming pared 7 bases from V and 3 bases from J, leaving 13 bases between. The CDR3 has 12 amino acids. CDR3 in DNA: TGCAGTGGTGACAAGGGGGGCTACGAGCAGTACTTC. Translation: CSGDKGGYEQYF.

In this sample, this clonotype turned up many times. The V and J genes are TRBV12-3 or TRBV12-4 and TRBJ2-7; 11 bases match TRBD1. The CDR3 sequence is 17 residues long. The V segment lost 6 bases and the J segment 4 bases; nucleotides outside the gene matches: 14. CDR3 nucleotides: TGTGCCAGCAGCAGGGACAGGGGGTCGCGGAACCGTTACGAGCAGTACTTC. Amino acids: CASSRDRGSRNRYEQYF.

The V call is TRBV29-1, the J call TRBJ2-1; a weak D match, TRBD2 (5 bases). Trimming removed 8 bases at V and 5 bases at J, with 13 bases between. Germline V gene data show CDR1 as SQVTM and CDR2 as ANQGSEA. This CDR3 contains 12 residues. CDR3 nucleotide sequence: TGCAGCCGAGGGCTTTGGGACAATGAGCAGTTCTTC. This gives the protein CSRGLWDNEQFF.

At least ten counts were recorded for this clonotype. V gene TRBV5-1 combines with J gene TRBJ2-7; TRBD1 aligns across 9 bases. The CDR3 runs 16 residues. Germline assignment: CDR1 SGHRS and CDR2 YFSETQ. V shed 0 bases and J 1 base; nucleotides not matched to a gene: 5. CDR3 protein: CASSLDGTGSSYEQYF. The CDR3 region has the DNA TGCGCCAGCAGCTTGGATGGGACAGGGTCTTCCTACGAGCAGTACTTC.

In its sample, this clonotype was seen many times. This chain links TRBV5-6 with TRBJ2-7; 14 bases are shared with TRBD2. Germline trimming cut 3 bases from V and 7 bases from J; bases unmatched to any gene: 9. The CDR3 runs 16 residues. CDR1 and CDR2 from the germline V gene are SGHDT and YYEEEE. CDR3 nucleotide sequence: TGTGCCAGCAGCTCCTCGGGACTAGCGGGAGTAGAAGAGCAGTACTTC. This gives the protein CASSSSGLAGVEEQYF.